A selection of T cell receptor beta chains follows, all from one sample in a study of blood T cell repertoires in COVID-19. Profiling relied on immunoSEQ multiplex PCR, and the TCRdb table lists in-frame clones only, not all of them. The table lists about 140,000 clones, roughly 88% of them singletons. Sequenced material: peripheral blood. These receptors were obtained from a woman aged 60-75 years with acute or convalescent COVID-19. Both conserved end residues are part of each CDR3. Each record gives: clone size, V gene, D gene, J gene, CDR3 DNA, CDR3 protein. D genes are given only for firm matches. Rows may omit the clone size; those that give it use once, few, many or a size class.

size: -; V: TRBV12-3/TRBV12-4; D: -; J: TRBJ1-2; DNA: TGTGCCAGCAGTAGAACGGTATATGGCTACACCTTC; CDR3: CASSRTVYGYTF
size: -; V: TRBV7-8; D: TRBD2; J: TRBJ2-1; DNA: TGTGCCAGCAGCTGGTCGGGACTAGCGCCTTACAATGAGCAGTTCTTC; CDR3: CASSWSGLAPYNEQFF
size: -; V: TRBV30; D: -; J: TRBJ1-2; DNA: TGTGCCTGGAGTTATGGTGGGCACGATGGCTACACCTTC; CDR3: CAWSYGGHDGYTF
size: -; V: TRBV18; D: -; J: TRBJ2-1; DNA: TGTGCCAGCTCACCATCAGGGGTCAATGAGCAGTTCTTC; CDR3: CASSPSGVNEQFF
size: -; V: TRBV2; D: -; J: TRBJ1-5; DNA: TGTGCCAGCACCGGGGGGGACCAGCCCCAGCATTTT; CDR3: CASTGGDQPQHF
size: -; V: TRBV5-1; D: -; J: TRBJ1-4; DNA: TGCGCCAGCAGCTTGGCTCCGGGGAGCAATGAAAAACTGTTTTTT; CDR3: CASSLAPGSNEKLFF
size: -; V: TRBV15; D: TRBD1; J: TRBJ2-7; DNA: TGTGCCACCAGCTTTGACAGGGGGGCCTACGAGCAGTACTTC; CDR3: CATSFDRGAYEQYF
size: -; V: TRBV28; D: -; J: TRBJ1-2; DNA: TGTGCCAGCAGCATGGCAGGGTATGGCTACACCTTC; CDR3: CASSMAGYGYTF
size: once; V: TRBV6-2/TRBV6-3; D: -; J: TRBJ2-3; DNA: TGTGCCAGCAGTGAGTTAGATACGCAGTATTTT; CDR3: CASSELDTQYF
size: -; V: TRBV30; D: -; J: TRBJ2-7; DNA: TGTGCCTGGGCGGAGGGATACGAGCAGTACTTC; CDR3: CAWAEGYEQYF
size: -; V: TRBV19; D: TRBD1; J: TRBJ1-5; DNA: TGTGCCAGTACTTCCGCCAGGGGGGCTAGGTGGAATCAGCCCCAGCATTTT; CDR3: CASTSARGARWNQPQHF
size: -; V: TRBV27; D: -; J: TRBJ2-5; DNA: TGTGCCAGCAGTCCGAGCTTCGAAGAGACCCAGTACTTC; CDR3: CASSPSFEETQYF
size: -; V: TRBV3-1/TRBV3-2; D: -; J: TRBJ2-5; DNA: TGTGCCAGCAGCCAAGATGGGGGCCGGGAGACCCAGTACTTC; CDR3: CASSQDGGRETQYF
size: -; V: TRBV13; D: -; J: TRBJ2-7; DNA: TGTGCCAGCAGCCGATCGACAGAGTCCGAGCAGTACTTC; CDR3: CASSRSTESEQYF
size: -; V: TRBV4-2; D: -; J: TRBJ2-3; DNA: TGTGCCAGCAGCCAAACTAGCTCTATCGGCACAGATACGCAGTATTTT; CDR3: CASSQTSSIGTDTQYF
size: -; V: TRBV5-1; D: -; J: TRBJ2-1; DNA: TGCGCCAGCAGCTTGGCCTTTTATGAGCAGTTCTTC; CDR3: CASSLAFYEQFF
size: -; V: TRBV2; D: -; J: TRBJ1-1; DNA: TGTGCCAGCAGTGACGGACTCTGGGGGAACACTGAAGCTTTCTTT; CDR3: CASSDGLWGNTEAFF
size: -; V: TRBV29-1; D: -; J: TRBJ2-1; DNA: TGCAGCGTTGATAGTAGCTCCTACAATGAGCAGTTCTTC; CDR3: CSVDSSSYNEQFF
size: -; V: TRBV6-2/TRBV6-3; D: TRBD1; J: TRBJ2-7; DNA: TGTGCCAGCAGTTACGAGGGGGCAGGGGCCTACGAGCAGTACTTC; CDR3: CASSYEGAGAYEQYF
size: -; V: TRBV28; D: TRBD1; J: TRBJ1-1; DNA: TGTGCCAGCAGTTTTCCTGGGACAGGGTGGCAGAGAAACACTGAAGCTTTCTTT; CDR3: CASSFPGTGWQRNTEAFF
size: -; V: TRBV21-1; D: -; J: TRBJ1-2; DNA: TGTGCCAGCAGCAAAGTCTTATGTCTGGGACAGGGCTGCGGCTACACCTTC; CDR3: CASSKVLCLGQGCGYTF
size: once; V: TRBV18; D: -; J: TRBJ1-5; DNA: TGTGCCAGCTCACCAGGCACCAACAATCAGCCCCAGCATTTT; CDR3: CASSPGTNNQPQHF
size: -; V: TRBV5-4; D: -; J: TRBJ1-1; DNA: TGTGCCAGCAGCCCTCGCCAGGGGAACACTGAAGCTTTCTTT; CDR3: CASSPRQGNTEAFF
size: -; V: TRBV2; D: TRBD2; J: TRBJ2-3; DNA: TGTGCCAGCACTGTGGTGACTAGCTCAGATACGCAGTATTTT; CDR3: CASTVVTSSDTQYF
size: -; V: TRBV28; D: -; J: TRBJ2-3; DNA: TGTGCCAGCAGATGGACACTCACAGATACGCAGTATTTT; CDR3: CASRWTLTDTQYF
size: -; V: TRBV9; D: -; J: TRBJ1-4; DNA: TGTGCCAGCAGCGAAAGCGGGACCTGGGGTGAAAAACTGTTTTTT; CDR3: CASSESGTWGEKLFF
size: -; V: TRBV6-5; D: -; J: TRBJ1-5; DNA: TGTGCCGCAGATAAGGGGCGAGATACGCAGCCCCAGCATTTT; CDR3: CAADKGRDTQPQHF
size: few; V: TRBV20-1; D: -; J: TRBJ2-7; DNA: TGCAGTGCTAGTCTGGGCAGGGGGGCCCACGAGCAGTACTTC; CDR3: CSASLGRGAHEQYF
size: -; V: TRBV5-6; D: TRBD1; J: TRBJ1-2; DNA: TGTGCCAGCAGCACCCCAGGGGGCGTTGACTATGGCTACACCTTC; CDR3: CASSTPGGVDYGYTF